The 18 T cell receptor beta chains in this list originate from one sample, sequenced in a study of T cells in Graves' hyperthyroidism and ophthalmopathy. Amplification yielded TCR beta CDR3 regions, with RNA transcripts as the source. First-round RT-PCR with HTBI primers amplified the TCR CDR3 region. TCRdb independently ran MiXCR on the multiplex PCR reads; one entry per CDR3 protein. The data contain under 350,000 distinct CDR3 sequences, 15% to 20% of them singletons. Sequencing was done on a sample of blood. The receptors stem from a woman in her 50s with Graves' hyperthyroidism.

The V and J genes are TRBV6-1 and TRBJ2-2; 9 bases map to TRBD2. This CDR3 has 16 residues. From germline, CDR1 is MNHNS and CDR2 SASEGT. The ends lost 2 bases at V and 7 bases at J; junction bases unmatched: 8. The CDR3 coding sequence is TGTGCCAGCAGTGAATTAGGACCAGCGGGAGGCGGGGAGCTGTTTTTT. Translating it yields CASSELGPAGGGELFF.

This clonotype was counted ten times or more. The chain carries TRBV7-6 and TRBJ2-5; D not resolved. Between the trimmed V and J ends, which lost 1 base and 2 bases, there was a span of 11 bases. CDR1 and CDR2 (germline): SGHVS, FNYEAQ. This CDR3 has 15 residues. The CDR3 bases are TGTGCCAGCAGCTTAGTTTCTTGGGATCAAGAGACCCAGTACTTC. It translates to CASSLVSWDQETQYF.

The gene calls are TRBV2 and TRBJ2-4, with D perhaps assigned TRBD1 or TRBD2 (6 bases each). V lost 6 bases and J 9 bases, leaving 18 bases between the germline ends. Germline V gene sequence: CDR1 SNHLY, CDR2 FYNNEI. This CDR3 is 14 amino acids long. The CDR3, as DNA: TGTGCCAGCAGCCCTTTGGGGGCGGGGAGCATTCAGTACTTC. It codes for CASSPLGAGSIQYF.

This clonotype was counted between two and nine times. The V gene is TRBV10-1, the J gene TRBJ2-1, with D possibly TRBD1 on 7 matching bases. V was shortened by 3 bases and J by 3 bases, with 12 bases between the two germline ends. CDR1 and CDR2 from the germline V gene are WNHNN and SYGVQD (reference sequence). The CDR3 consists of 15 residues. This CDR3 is CASSEGGGYYNEQFF. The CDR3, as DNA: TGCGCCAGCAGTGAAGGAGGGGGCTACTACAATGAGCAGTTCTTC.

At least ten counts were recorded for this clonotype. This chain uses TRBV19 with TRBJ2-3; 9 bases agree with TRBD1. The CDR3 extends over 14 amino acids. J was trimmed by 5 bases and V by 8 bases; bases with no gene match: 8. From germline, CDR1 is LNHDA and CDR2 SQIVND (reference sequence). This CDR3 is CASYGTGRKDTQYF. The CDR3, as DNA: TGTGCCAGTTACGGGACAGGGAGAAAAGATACGCAGTATTTT.

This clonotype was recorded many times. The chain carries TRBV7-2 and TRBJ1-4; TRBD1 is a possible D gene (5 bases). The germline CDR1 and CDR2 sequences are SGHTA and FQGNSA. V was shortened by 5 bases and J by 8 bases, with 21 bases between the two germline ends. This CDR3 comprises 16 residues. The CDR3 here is CASSPSQGGVEEKLFF. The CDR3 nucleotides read TGTGCCAGCAGCCCCTCGCAGGGTGGAGTAGAAGAAAAACTGTTTTTT.

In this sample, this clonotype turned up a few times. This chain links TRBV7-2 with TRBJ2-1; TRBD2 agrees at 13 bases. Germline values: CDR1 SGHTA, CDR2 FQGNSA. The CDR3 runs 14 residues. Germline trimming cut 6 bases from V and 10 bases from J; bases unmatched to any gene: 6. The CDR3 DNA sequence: TGTGCCAGCAGACTAGCGGGGGGGTGGAGCGAGCAGTTCTTC. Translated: CASRLAGGWSEQFF.

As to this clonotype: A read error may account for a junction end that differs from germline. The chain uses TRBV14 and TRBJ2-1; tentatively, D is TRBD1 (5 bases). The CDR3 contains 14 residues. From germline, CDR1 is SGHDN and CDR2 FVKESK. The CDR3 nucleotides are TGTGCCAGCAGCAGCCAGGGTACCAACAATGAGCGGTTCTTC. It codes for CASSSQGTNNERFF.

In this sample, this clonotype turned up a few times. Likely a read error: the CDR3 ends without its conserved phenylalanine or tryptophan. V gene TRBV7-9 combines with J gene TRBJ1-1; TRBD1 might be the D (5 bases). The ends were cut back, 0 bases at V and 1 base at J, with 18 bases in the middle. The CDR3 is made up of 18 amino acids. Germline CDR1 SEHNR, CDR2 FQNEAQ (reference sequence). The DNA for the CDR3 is TGTGCCAGCAGCTTAGCGCGTGGGGGGGTTGGCAGGAACACTGAAGCTTTCCTT. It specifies CASSLARGGVGRNTEAFL.

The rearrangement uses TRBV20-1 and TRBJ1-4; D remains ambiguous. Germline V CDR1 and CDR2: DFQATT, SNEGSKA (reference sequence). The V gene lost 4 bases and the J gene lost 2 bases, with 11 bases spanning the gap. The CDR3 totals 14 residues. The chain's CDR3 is CSANEGGTNEKLFF. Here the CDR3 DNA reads TGCAGTGCTAACGAGGGAGGGACTAATGAAAAACTGTTTTTT.

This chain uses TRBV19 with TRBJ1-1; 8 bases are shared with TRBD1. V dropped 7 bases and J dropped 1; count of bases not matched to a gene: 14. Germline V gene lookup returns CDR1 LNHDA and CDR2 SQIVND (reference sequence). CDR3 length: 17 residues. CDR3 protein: CASTHSPKTGENTEAFF. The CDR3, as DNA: TGTGCCAGTACCCATAGCCCCAAGACAGGGGAGAACACTGAAGCTTTCTTT.

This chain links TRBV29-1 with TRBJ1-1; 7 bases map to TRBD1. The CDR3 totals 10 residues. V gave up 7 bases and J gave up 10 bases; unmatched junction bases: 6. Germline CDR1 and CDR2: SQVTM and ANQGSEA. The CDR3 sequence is CSGTGRGAFF. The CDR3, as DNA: TGCAGCGGGACAGGTCGAGGAGCTTTCTTT.

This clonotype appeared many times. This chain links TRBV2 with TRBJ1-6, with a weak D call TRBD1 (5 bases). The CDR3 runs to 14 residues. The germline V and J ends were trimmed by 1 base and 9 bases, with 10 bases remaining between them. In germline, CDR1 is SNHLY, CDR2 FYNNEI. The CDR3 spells CASSEGRRGSPLHF. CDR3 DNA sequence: TGTGCCAGCAGTGAAGGCCGAAGGGGTTCACCCCTCCACTTT.

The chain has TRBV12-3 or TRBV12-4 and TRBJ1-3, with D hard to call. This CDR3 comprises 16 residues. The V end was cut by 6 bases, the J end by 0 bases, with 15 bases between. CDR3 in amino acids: CASSALILLSGNTIYF. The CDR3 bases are TGTGCCAGCAGCGCGCTGATATTACTCTCTGGAAACACCATATATTTT.

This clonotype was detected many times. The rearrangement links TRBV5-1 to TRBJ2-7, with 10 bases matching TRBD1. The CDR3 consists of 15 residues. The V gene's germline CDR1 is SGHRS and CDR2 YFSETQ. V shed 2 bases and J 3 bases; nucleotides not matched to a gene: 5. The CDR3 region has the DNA TGCGCCAGCAGCTTATCCGGGACAGGGGTCTACGAGCAGTACTTC. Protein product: CASSLSGTGVYEQYF. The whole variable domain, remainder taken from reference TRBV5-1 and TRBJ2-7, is KAGVTQTPRYLIKTRGQQVTLSCSPISGHRSVSWYQQTPGQGLQFLFEYFSETQRNKGNFPGRFSGRQFSNSRSEMNVSTLELGDSALYLCASSLSGTGVYEQYFGPGTRLTVT.

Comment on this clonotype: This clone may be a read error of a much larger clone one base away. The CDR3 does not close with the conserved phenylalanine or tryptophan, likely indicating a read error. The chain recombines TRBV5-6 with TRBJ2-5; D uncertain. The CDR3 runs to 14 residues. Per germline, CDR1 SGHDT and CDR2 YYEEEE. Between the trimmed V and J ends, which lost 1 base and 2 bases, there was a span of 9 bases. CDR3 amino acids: CASSLSGRQETQYS. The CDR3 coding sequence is TGTGCCAGCAGCTTGTCCGGCAGGCAAGAGACCCAGTACTCC.

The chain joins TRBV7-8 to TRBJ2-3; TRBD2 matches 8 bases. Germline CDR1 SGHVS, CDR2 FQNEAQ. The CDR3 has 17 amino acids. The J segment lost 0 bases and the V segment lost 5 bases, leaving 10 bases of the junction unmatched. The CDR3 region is CASSVGGASGSTDTQYF. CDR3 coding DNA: TGTGCCAGCAGCGTAGGTGGGGCTAGCGGGAGCACAGATACGCAGTATTTT.

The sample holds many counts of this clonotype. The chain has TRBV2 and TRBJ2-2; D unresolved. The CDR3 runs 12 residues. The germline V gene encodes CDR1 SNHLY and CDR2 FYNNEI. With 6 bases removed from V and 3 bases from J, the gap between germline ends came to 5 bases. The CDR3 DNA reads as TGTGCCAGCAGGGCAGACACCGGGGAGCTGTTTTTT. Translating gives CASRADTGELFF.